This TCR beta chain was sequenced for a study of T cells expressing NK-cell markers. Across the whole study: All TCR beta repertoires analysed originated from sorted CD3+CD56+NKG2C+, CD3+CD56+NKG2C- and CD3+CD56-NKG2C+ T cells.

TCRdb reprocessed the 5' RACE reads, keeping one entry per CDR3 protein, no DNA. This repertoire includes 200,000 to 300,000 distinct CDR3 sequences. As to this clonotype: Antigen specificity is unknown.

This CDR3 has 12 amino acids. The study's findings and limits: Unclear, still, was the HCMV specificity of the expanded NKG2C+ T cell clones.

This clonotype was sampled from a woman aged 18 to 75 in good health. This chain connects TRBV12-3 or TRBV12-4 to TRBJ1-1; checking the TCRdb D call of TRBD1 is not possible without DNA. What was sequenced was blood T cells: a sorted CD56 or NKG2C T cell subset, CD4+ or CD8+ T cells, or bulk PBMC T cells (not recorded which). CDR3 residues: CASSLKGPEAFF.